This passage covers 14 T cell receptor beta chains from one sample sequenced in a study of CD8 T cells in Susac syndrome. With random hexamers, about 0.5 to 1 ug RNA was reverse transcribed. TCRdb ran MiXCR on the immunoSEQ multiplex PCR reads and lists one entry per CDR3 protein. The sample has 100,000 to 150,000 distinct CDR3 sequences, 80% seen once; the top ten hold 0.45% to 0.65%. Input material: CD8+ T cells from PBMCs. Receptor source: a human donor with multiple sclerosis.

The CDR3 nucleotides are TGCGCCAGCAGCCAACTGGAGGGGGGGATGGCTGAAGCTTTCTTT. This codes for CASSQLEGGMAEAFF. The J gene is TRBJ1-1, the V gene TRBV4-1; perhaps TRBD1 as D (6 bases). There are 15 residues in the CDR3. With 2 bases removed from V and 6 bases from J, the gap between germline ends came to 16 bases. The V gene's germline CDR1 is MGHRA and CDR2 YSYEKL.

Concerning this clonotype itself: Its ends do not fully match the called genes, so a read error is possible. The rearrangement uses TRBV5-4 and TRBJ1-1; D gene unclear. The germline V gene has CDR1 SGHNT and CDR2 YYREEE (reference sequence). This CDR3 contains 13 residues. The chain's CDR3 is CASSLAAGNTEAF. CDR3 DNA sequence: TGTGCCAGCAGCTTGGCCGCGGGGAACACTGAAGCTTTT.

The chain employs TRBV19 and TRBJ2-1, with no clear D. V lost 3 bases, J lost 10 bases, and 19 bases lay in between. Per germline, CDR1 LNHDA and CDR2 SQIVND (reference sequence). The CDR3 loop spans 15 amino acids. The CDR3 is CASSIPSDAFREQFF. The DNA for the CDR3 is TGTGCCAGTAGTATCCCTTCGGACGCCTTTCGGGAGCAGTTCTTC.

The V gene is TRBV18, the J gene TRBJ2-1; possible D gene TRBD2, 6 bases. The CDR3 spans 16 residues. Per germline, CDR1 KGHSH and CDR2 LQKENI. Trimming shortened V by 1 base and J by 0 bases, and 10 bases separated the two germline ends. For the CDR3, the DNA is TGTGCCAGCTCACCACGTGGGGGGAGCTCCTACAATGAGCAGTTCTTC. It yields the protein CASSPRGGSSYNEQFF. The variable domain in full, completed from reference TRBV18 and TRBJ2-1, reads NAGVMQNPRHLVRRRGQEARLRCSPMKGHSHVYWYRQLPEEGLKFMVYLQKENIIDESGMPKERFSAEFPKEGPSILRIQQVVRGDSAAYFCASSPRGGSSYNEQFFGPGTRLTVL.

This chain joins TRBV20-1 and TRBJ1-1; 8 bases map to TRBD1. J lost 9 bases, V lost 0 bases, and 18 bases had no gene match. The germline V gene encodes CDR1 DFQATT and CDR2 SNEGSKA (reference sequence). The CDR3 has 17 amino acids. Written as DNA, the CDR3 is TGCAGTGCTAGAGATCAGAGGTCGACAGGGGACCCTCTAAAAGCTTTCTTT. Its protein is CSARDQRSTGDPLKAFF.

The DNA of the CDR3 is TGTGCCAGCAGTGAGTGGAGCAGGGGAATTGTCTATGGCTACACCTTC. The encoded protein is CASSEWSRGIVYGYTF. This sequence joins TRBV6-1 and TRBJ1-2, with a weak D call TRBD1 (6 bases). Germline CDR1 MNHNS, CDR2 SASEGT. The V and J ends lost 3 bases and 4 bases respectively, with 18 bases between them. The CDR3 consists of 16 residues.

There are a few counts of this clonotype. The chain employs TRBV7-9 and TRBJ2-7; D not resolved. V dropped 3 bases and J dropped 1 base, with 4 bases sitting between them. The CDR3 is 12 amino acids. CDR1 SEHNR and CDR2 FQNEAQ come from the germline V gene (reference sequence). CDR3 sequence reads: CASSLGSYEQYF. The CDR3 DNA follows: TGTGCCAGCAGCTTGGGATCCTACGAGCAGTACTTC.

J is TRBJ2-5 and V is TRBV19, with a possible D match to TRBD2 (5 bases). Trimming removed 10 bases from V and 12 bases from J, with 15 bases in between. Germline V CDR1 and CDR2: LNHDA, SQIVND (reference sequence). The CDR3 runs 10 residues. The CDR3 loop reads CATPHGLEYF. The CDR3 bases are TGTGCCACTCCACACGGACTGGAGTACTTC.

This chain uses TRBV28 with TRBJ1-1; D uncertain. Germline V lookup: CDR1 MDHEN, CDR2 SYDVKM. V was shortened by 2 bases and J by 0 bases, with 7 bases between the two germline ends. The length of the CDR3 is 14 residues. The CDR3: CASSLIGMNTEAFF. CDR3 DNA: TGTGCCAGCAGTTTAATTGGGATGAACACTGAAGCTTTCTTT.

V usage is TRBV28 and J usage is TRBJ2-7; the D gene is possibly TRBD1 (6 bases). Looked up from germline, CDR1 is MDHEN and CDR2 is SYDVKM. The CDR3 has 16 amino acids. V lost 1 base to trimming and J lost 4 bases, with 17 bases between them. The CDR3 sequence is CASSLSPGHSKYEQYF. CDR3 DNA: TGTGCCAGCAGTTTATCTCCGGGACATAGCAAATACGAGCAGTACTTC. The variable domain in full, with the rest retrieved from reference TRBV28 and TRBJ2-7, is DVKVTQSSRYLVKRTGEKVFLECVQDMDHENMFWYRQDPGLGLRLIYFSYDVKMKEKGDIPEGYSVSREKKERFSLILESASTNQTSMYLCASSLSPGHSKYEQYFGPGTRLTVT.

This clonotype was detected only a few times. CDR3 in amino acids: CASSIYGMTGELFF. CDR3 sequence (DNA): TGTGCCAGCAGTATTTACGGGATGACCGGGGAGCTGTTTTTT. The V and J genes are TRBV6-1 and TRBJ2-2; tentatively, D is TRBD2 (5 bases). Trimming stripped 5 bases from V and 5 bases from J, with 12 bases between. The CDR3 sequence is 14 residues long. Germline assignment: CDR1 MNHNS and CDR2 SASEGT.

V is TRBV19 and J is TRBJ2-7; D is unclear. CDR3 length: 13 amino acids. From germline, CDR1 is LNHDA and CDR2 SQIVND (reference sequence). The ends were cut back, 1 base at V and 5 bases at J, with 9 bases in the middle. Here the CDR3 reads CASSIGVYNEQYF. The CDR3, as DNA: TGTGCCAGTAGTATAGGGGTGTACAACGAGCAGTACTTC.

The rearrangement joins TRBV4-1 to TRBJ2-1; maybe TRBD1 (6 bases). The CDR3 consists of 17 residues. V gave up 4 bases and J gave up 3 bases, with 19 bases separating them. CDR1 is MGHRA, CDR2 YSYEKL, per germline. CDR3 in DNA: TGCGCCAGCAGCCCGTGGTCGGACCAGGGGTACTACAATGAGCAGTTCTTC. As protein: CASSPWSDQGYYNEQFF.

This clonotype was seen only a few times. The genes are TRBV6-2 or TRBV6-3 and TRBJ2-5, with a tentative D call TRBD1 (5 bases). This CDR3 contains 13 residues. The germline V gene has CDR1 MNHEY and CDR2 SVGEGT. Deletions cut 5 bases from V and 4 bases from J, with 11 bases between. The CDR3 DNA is TGTGCCAGCAGTCCCAGGGTTGTAGAGACCCAGTACTTC. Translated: CASSPRVVETQYF.